The 23 T cell receptor beta chains below come from one sample, sequenced in a study of sequential checkpoint blockade in melanoma. The treatment here: randomized to nivolumab then ipilimumab (arm A) or the reverse (arm B). Sequencing used immunoSEQ multiplex PCR; TCRdb keeps in-frame clones, though not all of them. The table records fewer than 45,000 clones, roughly 85% of them present only once. The sample in question was CD8+ T cells sorted from blood (inferred from file names), obtained from a patient given nivolumab and ipilimumab in sequence. Receptors were obtained from a human donor with melanoma.

This clone was seen once. The chain links TRBV27 to TRBJ2-7; D perhaps matches TRBD2 (5 bases). Trimming removed 5 bases from V and 7 bases from J, with 21 bases in between. Germline CDR1 reads MNHEY; CDR2 reads SMNVEV (reference sequence). This CDR3 comprises 15 residues. CDR3 region: CASSPSGSPTGEQYV. The CDR3 coding sequence is TGTGCCAGCAGTCCCTCGGGGTCCCCCACGGGGGAGCAGTACGTC.

This sequence joins TRBV7-3 and TRBJ2-2, with D hard to call. Germline CDR1 reads SGHTA; CDR2 reads FQGTGA. Trimming stripped 3 bases from V and 3 bases from J, with 2 bases between. The CDR3 extends over 12 amino acids. The DNA for the CDR3 is TGTGCCAGCAGCTTCTACACCGGGGAGCTGTTTTTT. Its translation: CASSFYTGELFF.

The chain recombines TRBV19 with TRBJ2-1, with 7 bases matching TRBD2. Germline CDR1 reads LNHDA; CDR2 reads SQIVND (reference sequence). With V trimmed by 6 bases and J by 6 bases, 8 bases remained unmatched. The CDR3 is 14 residues long. CDR3 residues: CASRGGLGFNEQFF. The CDR3 bases are TGTGCCAGTAGGGGCGGACTAGGTTTCAATGAGCAGTTCTTC.

V usage is TRBV27 and J usage is TRBJ2-7, with 8 bases fitting TRBD1. V lost 2 bases to trimming and J lost 0 bases; unmatched junction nucleotides: 3. This CDR3 has 15 amino acids. Germline V CDR1 and CDR2: MNHEY, SMNVEV (reference sequence). In DNA form, the CDR3 reads TGTGCCAGCAGTTTAATAGGGACAGGCTCCTACGAGCAGTACTTC. This gives the protein CASSLIGTGSYEQYF.

The DNA for the CDR3 is TGTGCCAGCAGTCCCTACGACAGACCTGGAAACACCATATATTTT. Its translation: CASSPYDRPGNTIYF. The chain employs TRBV27 and TRBJ1-3, with D maybe TRBD1 (5 bases). This CDR3 comprises 15 residues. Trimming took off 5 bases at V and 2 bases at J, with 13 bases between the two ends. Germline assignment: CDR1 MNHEY and CDR2 SMNVEV (reference sequence).

The genes are TRBV27 and TRBJ1-5; D call uncertain. The V gene's germline CDR1 is MNHEY and CDR2 SMNVEV (reference sequence). V lost 5 bases, J lost 6 bases, and 8 bases lay in between. The CDR3 has 12 amino acids. The CDR3 protein is CASSLRGQPQHF. The CDR3 region has the DNA TGTGCCAGCAGTCTCCGGGGTCAGCCCCAGCATTTT.

The V call is TRBV5-4, the J call TRBJ2-7, with D perhaps TRBD2 (5 bases). Per germline, CDR1 SGHNT and CDR2 YYREEE (reference sequence). Trimming took 7 bases from V and 3 from J, leaving 14 bases between them. This CDR3 is 13 amino acids long. The CDR3 spells CASGFSGSYEQYV. CDR3 sequence (DNA): TGTGCCAGCGGATTCAGCGGTAGCTACGAGCAGTACGTC.

This chain uses TRBV10-3 with TRBJ1-5, with 7 positions matching TRBD1. CDR1 is ENHRY, CDR2 SYGVKD, per germline. CDR3 size: 12 residues. After removal of 8 bases from V and 11 bases from J, the junction contained 9 bases not matched to a gene. The CDR3 region is CAIGTGERAQHF. The CDR3 region has the DNA TGTGCCATCGGAACAGGGGAAAGGGCCCAGCATTTT.

The rearrangement joins TRBV4-1 to TRBJ2-1; 8 bases align to TRBD2. CDR3 length equals 17 residues. Germline V gives CDR1 MGHRA, CDR2 YSYEKL. With 1 base clipped from V and 2 bases from J, the junction kept 7 bases outside the gene matches. CDR3 region: CASSQALELAAYNEQFF. CDR3 in DNA: TGCGCCAGCAGCCAAGCGCTCGAACTAGCGGCCTACAATGAGCAGTTCTTC.

The chain carries TRBV7-9 and TRBJ1-2; D is ambiguous. The V and J ends lost 5 bases and 1 base respectively, with 8 bases between them. The CDR3 covers 13 residues. Germline assignment: CDR1 SEHNR and CDR2 FQNEAQ (reference sequence). The DNA of the CDR3 is TGTGCCAGCAGCGGGGAGGGTAACTATGGCTACACCTTC. Translated, it gives CASSGEGNYGYTF.

This clone was picked up one time. The chain links TRBV19 to TRBJ1-1; 7 nucleotides agree with TRBD1. CDR3 size: 14 residues. The junction had 8 bases not matched to a gene; V was cut back by 5 bases and J by 5 bases. Germline V CDR1 and CDR2: LNHDA, SQIVND (reference sequence). The CDR3 coding sequence is TGTGCCAGTAGTTCCGACAGGGCTCGGACTGAAGCTTTCTTT. It translates to CASSSDRARTEAFF.

This clone was seen a single time. The chain links TRBV7-2 to TRBJ2-7; weak D call: TRBD1 (5 bases). The germline V gene has CDR1 SGHTA and CDR2 FQGNSA. The V end lost 4 bases, the J end lost 5 bases, and 15 bases lay between the germline ends. The CDR3 is made up of 14 amino acids. CDR3 nucleotide sequence: TGTGCCAGCAGCTACAGGAACCTGGTAGACGAGCAGTACTTC. This codes for CASSYRNLVDEQYF.

This clone has a single count. The chain employs TRBV29-1 and TRBJ1-3; 7 nucleotides align to TRBD1. V shed 7 bases and J 1 base; nucleotides not matched to a gene: 16. CDR1 is SQVTM, CDR2 ANQGSEA, per germline. This CDR3 has 17 residues. The CDR3 nucleotides read TGCAGCGCCAAAGGCCTTACAGGGGCGCCATCTGGAAACACCATATATTTT. Encoded protein: CSAKGLTGAPSGNTIYF.

The chain has TRBV13 and TRBJ1-2; D perhaps matches TRBD1 (6 bases). The ends were cut back, 4 bases at V and 5 bases at J, with 8 bases in the middle. CDR3 length: 12 amino acids. The germline V gene encodes CDR1 PRHDT and CDR2 FYEKMQ (reference sequence). CDR3: CASSSQGYGYTF. As DNA, the CDR3 is TGTGCCAGCAGCTCCCAGGGGTATGGCTACACCTTC.

This sequence joins TRBV4-2 and TRBJ1-1, with D possibly TRBD1 on 5 matching bases. Trimming took 3 bases from V and 4 from J, leaving 12 bases between them. The V gene's germline CDR1 is LGHNA and CDR2 YNFKEQ. The CDR3 consists of 14 residues. CDR3 amino acids: CASSHVTGGTEAFF. The CDR3 region has the DNA TGTGCCAGCAGCCATGTCACGGGGGGCACTGAAGCTTTCTTT.

This clone was observed a single time. This chain joins TRBV27 and TRBJ2-4, with D possibly TRBD2 on 5 matching bases. CDR1 MNHEY and CDR2 SMNVEV come from the germline V gene (reference sequence). The V and J ends lost 3 bases and 2 bases respectively, with 14 bases between them. This CDR3 comprises 16 residues. The CDR3 coding sequence is TGTGCCAGCAGTTTTATCTTTCGGGGAACCAAAAACATTCAGTACTTC. Translated, it gives CASSFIFRGTKNIQYF.

This chain uses TRBV5-8 with TRBJ1-5; 8 positions agree with TRBD1. The CDR3 is 14 residues long. J lost 7 bases, V lost 5 bases, and 8 bases had no gene match. From germline, CDR1 is SGHTS and CDR2 YDEGEE. The CDR3 nucleotides read TGTGCCAGCAGTTCCGACAGGGGAGGACAGCCCCAGCATTTT. Translation: CASSSDRGGQPQHF.

V usage is TRBV12-5 and J usage is TRBJ1-2; 8 bases are shared with TRBD1. Germline trimming cut 1 base from V and 4 bases from J; bases unmatched to any gene: 2. The CDR3 loop spans 14 amino acids. CDR1 LGHNT and CDR2 FRNRAP come from the germline V gene. CDR3 sequence (DNA): TGTGCTAGTGGTTTGGGGACAGGGACCTATGGCTACACCTTC. This gives the protein CASGLGTGTYGYTF.

The chain employs TRBV30 and TRBJ1-1; D gene uncertain. The CDR3 has 13 amino acids. V was shortened by 2 bases and J by 6 bases, with 13 bases between the two germline ends. Germline V gene data show CDR1 as GTSNPN and CDR2 as SVGIG (reference sequence). This CDR3 reads CAWSPPPRSEAFF. The DNA for the CDR3 is TGTGCCTGGAGTCCCCCTCCCCGTTCTGAAGCTTTCTTT.

The rearrangement joins TRBV6-1 to TRBJ2-7; D uncertain. Trimming stripped 4 bases from V and 2 bases from J, with 18 bases between. The CDR3 spans 16 residues. Germline V CDR1 and CDR2: MNHNS, SASEGT. CDR3 in DNA: TGTGCCAGCAGTGCCCCATGGGTGCGGATCCCCTACGAGCAGTACGTC. Its translation: CASSAPWVRIPYEQYV.

V is TRBV27 and J is TRBJ2-5; D might be TRBD1 (6 bases). This CDR3 is built from 15 residues. V was shortened by 3 bases and J by 5 bases, with 16 bases between the two germline ends. Germline V lookup: CDR1 MNHEY, CDR2 SMNVEV (reference sequence). CDR3 amino acids: CASSFFSGDEETQYF. The CDR3 region has the DNA TGTGCCAGCAGTTTCTTTTCAGGGGATGAGGAGACCCAGTACTTC.

This chain connects TRBV27 to TRBJ2-1; no definite D call. V lost 7 bases and J lost 7, with 11 bases in between. CDR3 length: 12 residues. Germline values: CDR1 MNHEY, CDR2 SMNVEV (reference sequence). The CDR3 spells CASKGAGNEQFF. CDR3 coding DNA: TGTGCCAGCAAAGGAGCCGGTAATGAGCAGTTCTTC.

This chain joins TRBV29-1 and TRBJ2-7, with 12 nucleotides matching TRBD2. The J segment lost 4 bases and the V segment lost 3 bases, leaving 7 bases of the junction unmatched. The germline gives CDR1 SQVTM, CDR2 ANQGSEA. The CDR3 is 15 residues long. This chain's CDR3 is CSVEALTSGRYEQYF. The DNA of the CDR3 is TGCAGCGTTGAGGCCTTAACTAGCGGGAGGTACGAGCAGTACTTC.